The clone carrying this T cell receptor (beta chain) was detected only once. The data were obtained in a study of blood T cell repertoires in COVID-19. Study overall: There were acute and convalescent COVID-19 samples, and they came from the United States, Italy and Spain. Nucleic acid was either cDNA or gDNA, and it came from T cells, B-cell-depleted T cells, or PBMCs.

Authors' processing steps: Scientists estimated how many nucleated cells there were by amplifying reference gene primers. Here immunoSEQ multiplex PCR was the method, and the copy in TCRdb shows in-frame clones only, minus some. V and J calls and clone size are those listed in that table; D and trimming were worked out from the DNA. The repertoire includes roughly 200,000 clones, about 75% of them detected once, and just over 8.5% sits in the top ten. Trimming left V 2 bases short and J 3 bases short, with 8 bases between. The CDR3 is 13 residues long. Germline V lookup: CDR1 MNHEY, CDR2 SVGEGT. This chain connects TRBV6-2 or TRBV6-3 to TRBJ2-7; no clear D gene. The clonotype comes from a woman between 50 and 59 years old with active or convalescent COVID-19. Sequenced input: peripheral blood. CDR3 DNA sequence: TGTGCCAGCAGTTACGAGTCCTTCTACGAGCAGTACTTC. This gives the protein CASSYESFYEQYF.